This is a list of T cell receptor beta chains from one sample in a study of siplizumab effects on memory and regulatory T cells. The assay was immunoSEQ multiplex PCR, and TCRdb's table has in-frame clones only and misses some. This table has roughly 100,000 clones, about 93% appearing once. The sequencing sample was made of CD4+ T cells sorted from blood. The receptors derive from a human donor in good health. The CDR3 runs from the conserved cysteine through the conserved F or W. The order of the fields is V gene, D gene, clone size, J gene, CDR3 protein, CDR3 DNA. D genes are given only for firm matches. Rows may omit the clone size; those that give it use once, few, many or a size class.

v_gene: TRBV7-2; d_gene: -; abundance: -; j_gene: TRBJ2-1; CDR3aa: CASSLVWGDEQFF; CDR3nt: TGTGCCAGCAGCTTAGTATGGGGCGATGAGCAGTTCTTC
v_gene: TRBV7-6; d_gene: -; abundance: -; j_gene: TRBJ2-1; CDR3aa: CASSLFSASSYNEQFF; CDR3nt: TGTGCCAGCAGCTTATTTAGCGCCAGCTCCTACAATGAGCAGTTCTTC
v_gene: TRBV4-2; d_gene: TRBD1; abundance: -; j_gene: TRBJ1-2; CDR3aa: CASSQTRGPGGNYGYTF; CDR3nt: TGTGCCAGCAGCCAAACTCGGGGGCCAGGGGGCAACTATGGCTACACCTTC
v_gene: TRBV7-3; d_gene: TRBD1; abundance: few; j_gene: TRBJ1-2; CDR3aa: CASSPTGDHGYTF; CDR3nt: TGTGCCAGCAGCCCGACAGGGGATCATGGCTACACCTTC
v_gene: TRBV7-2; d_gene: -; abundance: -; j_gene: TRBJ2-5; CDR3aa: CASSLVGGTETQYF; CDR3nt: TGTGCCAGCAGCTTAGTTGGAGGGACGGAGACCCAGTACTTC
v_gene: TRBV29-1; d_gene: TRBD1; abundance: -; j_gene: TRBJ2-5; CDR3aa: CSVLTGFQETQYF; CDR3nt: TGCAGCGTCCTGACAGGGTTCCAAGAGACCCAGTACTTC
v_gene: TRBV2; d_gene: -; abundance: -; j_gene: TRBJ2-7; CDR3aa: CASNQNGITYEQYF; CDR3nt: TGTGCCAGCAACCAGAACGGGATAACCTACGAGCAGTACTTC
v_gene: TRBV27; d_gene: -; abundance: -; j_gene: TRBJ2-2; CDR3aa: CASSLNTGELFF; CDR3nt: TGTGCCAGCAGTTTGAACACCGGGGAGCTGTTTTTT
v_gene: TRBV5-1; d_gene: TRBD1; abundance: -; j_gene: TRBJ2-3; CDR3aa: CASRGGQGLTDTQYF; CDR3nt: TGCGCCAGCAGGGGGGGACAGGGCCTCACAGATACGCAGTATTTT
v_gene: TRBV19; d_gene: TRBD1; abundance: -; j_gene: TRBJ1-6; CDR3aa: CASTFSGGQSPLHF; CDR3nt: TGTGCCAGTACCTTCTCAGGGGGCCAATCACCCCTCCACTTT
v_gene: TRBV9; d_gene: TRBD2; abundance: once; j_gene: TRBJ2-1; CDR3aa: CASSGLAGGYNEQFF; CDR3nt: TGTGCCAGCAGCGGACTAGCGGGAGGGTACAATGAGCAGTTCTTC
v_gene: TRBV4-2; d_gene: -; abundance: -; j_gene: TRBJ1-4; CDR3aa: CASSQGSFATNEKLFF; CDR3nt: TGTGCCAGCAGCCAAGGGTCCTTTGCAACTAATGAAAAACTGTTTTTT
v_gene: TRBV19; d_gene: TRBD2; abundance: -; j_gene: TRBJ2-3; CDR3aa: CASGGGPTDTQYF; CDR3nt: TGTGCCAGCGGGGGGGGCCCCACAGATACGCAGTATTTT
v_gene: TRBV6-4; d_gene: TRBD2; abundance: -; j_gene: TRBJ2-3; CDR3aa: CASSDSAGGSDTQYF; CDR3nt: TGTGCCAGCAGTGACTCCGCGGGGGGGTCAGATACGCAGTATTTT
v_gene: TRBV15; d_gene: -; abundance: once; j_gene: TRBJ1-3; CDR3aa: CATSRASGTGNTIYF; CDR3nt: TGTGCCACCAGCAGAGCTTCAGGGACTGGAAACACCATATATTTT
v_gene: TRBV19; d_gene: TRBD2; abundance: -; j_gene: TRBJ2-7; CDR3aa: CASRTSGGYEQYF; CDR3nt: TGTGCCAGCAGGACTAGCGGGGGCTACGAGCAGTACTTC
v_gene: TRBV14; d_gene: TRBD2; abundance: -; j_gene: TRBJ2-7; CDR3aa: CASSQIRPFSTSGDYEQYF; CDR3nt: TGTGCCAGCAGCCAAATCAGGCCATTCTCGACTAGCGGAGACTACGAGCAGTACTTC
v_gene: TRBV5-1; d_gene: TRBD2; abundance: -; j_gene: TRBJ2-5; CDR3aa: CASSLAVGRGQETQYF; CDR3nt: TGCGCCAGCAGCTTGGCCGTGGGGAGGGGCCAAGAGACCCAGTACTTC
v_gene: TRBV11-3; d_gene: TRBD1; abundance: once; j_gene: TRBJ1-5; CDR3aa: CASSLRTGGLGQPQHF; CDR3nt: TGTGCCAGCAGCCTGCGGACAGGGGGCCTGGGGCAGCCCCAGCATTTT
v_gene: TRBV6-5; d_gene: -; abundance: -; j_gene: TRBJ2-1; CDR3aa: CASSIAGSSYNEQFF; CDR3nt: TGTGCCAGCAGCATCGCCGGGTCCTCCTACAATGAGCAGTTCTTC
v_gene: TRBV9; d_gene: -; abundance: -; j_gene: TRBJ1-6; CDR3aa: CASSVRPGQPPNSPLHF; CDR3nt: TGTGCCAGCAGCGTAAGGCCCGGACAGCCACCTAATTCACCCCTCCACTTT
v_gene: TRBV19; d_gene: -; abundance: -; j_gene: TRBJ1-2; CDR3aa: CASIQPGLADGYTF; CDR3nt: TGTGCCAGTATTCAACCGGGGCTGGCTGATGGCTACACCTTC
v_gene: TRBV2; d_gene: -; abundance: -; j_gene: TRBJ2-7; CDR3aa: CASTPLVASAEQYF; CDR3nt: TGTGCCAGCACACCATTGGTTGCTAGCGCCGAGCAGTACTTC
v_gene: TRBV9; d_gene: -; abundance: -; j_gene: TRBJ2-2; CDR3aa: CASSATRGLAYTGELFF; CDR3nt: TGTGCCAGCAGCGCCACGAGAGGGCTAGCGTACACCGGGGAGCTGTTTTTT
v_gene: TRBV6-1; d_gene: TRBD2; abundance: -; j_gene: TRBJ2-7; CDR3aa: CASRAGGGYEQYF; CDR3nt: TGTGCCAGCAGAGCGGGGGGAGGTTACGAGCAGTACTTC
v_gene: TRBV15; d_gene: -; abundance: -; j_gene: TRBJ2-7; CDR3aa: CATSRGISYEQYF; CDR3nt: TGTGCCACCAGCAGGGGGATCTCCTACGAGCAGTACTTC
v_gene: TRBV6-5; d_gene: TRBD2; abundance: once; j_gene: TRBJ2-7; CDR3aa: CASSFLASGNGEQYF; CDR3nt: TGTGCCAGCAGTTTCTTGGCTAGCGGGAACGGCGAGCAGTACTTC
v_gene: TRBV11-3; d_gene: -; abundance: -; j_gene: TRBJ1-2; CDR3aa: CASSSGGGSGYGYTF; CDR3nt: TGTGCCAGCAGCTCGGGAGGAGGTAGCGGCTATGGCTACACCTTC
v_gene: TRBV29-1; d_gene: -; abundance: -; j_gene: TRBJ1-2; CDR3aa: CSVGGSNYGYTF; CDR3nt: TGCAGCGTTGGGGGATCGAACTATGGCTACACCTTC
v_gene: TRBV2; d_gene: -; abundance: -; j_gene: TRBJ1-5; CDR3aa: CASSQQTSNQPQHF; CDR3nt: TGTGCCAGCAGTCAACAGACGAGCAATCAGCCCCAGCATTTT
v_gene: TRBV5-4; d_gene: TRBD2; abundance: -; j_gene: TRBJ2-1; CDR3aa: CASSPHGGVGTGSEQFF; CDR3nt: TGTGCCAGCAGCCCTCATGGGGGGGTGGGAACGGGCAGCGAGCAGTTCTTC
v_gene: TRBV19; d_gene: TRBD1; abundance: -; j_gene: TRBJ2-2; CDR3aa: CASRITGGTGELFF; CDR3nt: TGTGCCAGTAGGATTACAGGGGGCACCGGGGAGCTGTTTTTT
v_gene: TRBV5-1; d_gene: -; abundance: -; j_gene: TRBJ2-1; CDR3aa: CASSPRGLDNEQFF; CDR3nt: TGCGCCAGCAGCCCGAGAGGACTGGACAATGAGCAGTTCTTC
v_gene: TRBV9; d_gene: TRBD1; abundance: -; j_gene: TRBJ2-1; CDR3aa: CASSGGTGVLNEQFF; CDR3nt: TGTGCCAGCAGCGGGGGGACAGGGGTTTTGAATGAGCAGTTCTTC
v_gene: TRBV2; d_gene: -; abundance: -; j_gene: TRBJ1-1; CDR3aa: CASQREGRVNTEAFF; CDR3nt: TGTGCCAGCCAAAGGGAAGGGAGGGTGAACACTGAAGCTTTCTTT
v_gene: TRBV30; d_gene: TRBD1; abundance: -; j_gene: TRBJ1-2; CDR3aa: CAWAGGGGYTF; CDR3nt: TGTGCCTGGGCAGGGGGCGGTGGCTACACCTTC
v_gene: TRBV7-9; d_gene: -; abundance: once; j_gene: TRBJ1-2; CDR3aa: CASSIGLGYTF; CDR3nt: TGTGCCAGCAGCATTGGGCTTGGCTACACCTTC
v_gene: TRBV10-3; d_gene: -; abundance: -; j_gene: TRBJ1-5; CDR3aa: CATGTRGGADNQPQHF; CDR3nt: TGTGCCACAGGCACGAGGGGGGGGGCTGACAATCAGCCCCAGCATTTT
v_gene: TRBV15; d_gene: -; abundance: -; j_gene: TRBJ2-1; CDR3aa: CATGYNEQFF; CDR3nt: TGTGCCACCGGATACAATGAGCAGTTCTTC
v_gene: TRBV7-9; d_gene: -; abundance: -; j_gene: TRBJ2-7; CDR3aa: CASSLPSSYEQYF; CDR3nt: TGTGCCAGCAGCTTACCCAGCTCCTACGAGCAGTACTTC
v_gene: TRBV4-1; d_gene: -; abundance: -; j_gene: TRBJ1-2; CDR3aa: CASSHPRGGDKANYGYTF; CDR3nt: TGCGCCAGCAGCCATCCAAGGGGGGGAGACAAAGCTAACTATGGCTACACCTTC
v_gene: TRBV29-1; d_gene: -; abundance: -; j_gene: TRBJ1-5; CDR3aa: CSVRLGSNQPQHF; CDR3nt: TGCAGCGTTCGGTTAGGCAGCAATCAGCCCCAGCATTTT
v_gene: TRBV27; d_gene: -; abundance: -; j_gene: TRBJ2-7; CDR3aa: CASSRSGVSSYEQYF; CDR3nt: TGTGCCAGCAGCCGATCGGGGGTTAGCTCCTACGAGCAGTACTTC
v_gene: TRBV5-1; d_gene: -; abundance: -; j_gene: TRBJ1-4; CDR3aa: CASSLGGRKDEKLFF; CDR3nt: TGCGCCAGCAGCTTGGGCGGGAGAAAAGATGAAAAACTGTTTTTT
v_gene: TRBV5-4; d_gene: -; abundance: -; j_gene: TRBJ2-1; CDR3aa: CASSLDPGPLNEQFF; CDR3nt: TGTGCCAGCAGCTTGGACCCGGGCCCGTTAAATGAGCAGTTCTTC
v_gene: TRBV4-1; d_gene: TRBD1; abundance: -; j_gene: TRBJ2-5; CDR3aa: CASSQTGGGQETQYF; CDR3nt: TGCGCCAGCAGCCAGACAGGGGGAGGCCAAGAGACCCAGTACTTC
v_gene: TRBV28; d_gene: -; abundance: -; j_gene: TRBJ2-6; CDR3aa: CATSSGANVLTF; CDR3nt: TGTGCCACGTCATCCGGGGCCAACGTCCTGACTTTC
v_gene: TRBV7-2; d_gene: -; abundance: -; j_gene: TRBJ2-7; CDR3aa: CASSPDGAGAYEQYF; CDR3nt: TGTGCCAGCAGCCCAGACGGGGCAGGAGCCTACGAGCAGTACTTC
v_gene: TRBV14; d_gene: -; abundance: -; j_gene: TRBJ2-1; CDR3aa: CASSQVHEQFF; CDR3nt: TGTGCCAGCAGCCAAGTCCATGAGCAGTTCTTC
v_gene: TRBV30; d_gene: TRBD1; abundance: -; j_gene: TRBJ2-5; CDR3aa: CAWSRGGTVQETQYF; CDR3nt: TGTGCCTGGAGTAGAGGTGGGACAGTCCAAGAGACCCAGTACTTC
v_gene: TRBV19; d_gene: -; abundance: -; j_gene: TRBJ2-7; CDR3aa: CASSPQRNSLYYEQYF; CDR3nt: TGTGCCAGTAGTCCCCAAAGAAACTCTCTGTACTACGAGCAGTACTTC
v_gene: TRBV5-6; d_gene: -; abundance: -; j_gene: TRBJ2-3; CDR3aa: CASSWRDTQYF; CDR3nt: TGTGCCAGCAGCTGGAGAGATACGCAGTATTTT
v_gene: TRBV5-1; d_gene: TRBD1; abundance: -; j_gene: TRBJ2-3; CDR3aa: CASSLTGGWDTQYF; CDR3nt: TGCGCCAGCAGCTTAACAGGGGGCTGGGATACGCAGTATTTT